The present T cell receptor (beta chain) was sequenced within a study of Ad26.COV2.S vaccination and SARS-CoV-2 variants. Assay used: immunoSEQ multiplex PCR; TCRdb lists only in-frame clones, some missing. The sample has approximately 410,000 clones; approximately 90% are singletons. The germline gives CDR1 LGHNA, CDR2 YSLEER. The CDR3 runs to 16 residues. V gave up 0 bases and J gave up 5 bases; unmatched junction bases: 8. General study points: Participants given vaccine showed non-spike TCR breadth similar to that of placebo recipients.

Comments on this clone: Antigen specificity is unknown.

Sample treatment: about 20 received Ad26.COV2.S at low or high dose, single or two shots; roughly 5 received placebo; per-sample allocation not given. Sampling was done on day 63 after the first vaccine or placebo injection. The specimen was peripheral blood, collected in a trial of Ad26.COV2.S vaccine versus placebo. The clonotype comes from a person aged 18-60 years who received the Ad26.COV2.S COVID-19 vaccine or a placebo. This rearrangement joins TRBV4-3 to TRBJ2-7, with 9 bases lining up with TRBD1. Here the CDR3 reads CASSQEEGTGIHEQYF. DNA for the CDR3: TGCGCCAGCAGCCAAGAGGAAGGGACAGGGATTCACGAGCAGTACTTC.